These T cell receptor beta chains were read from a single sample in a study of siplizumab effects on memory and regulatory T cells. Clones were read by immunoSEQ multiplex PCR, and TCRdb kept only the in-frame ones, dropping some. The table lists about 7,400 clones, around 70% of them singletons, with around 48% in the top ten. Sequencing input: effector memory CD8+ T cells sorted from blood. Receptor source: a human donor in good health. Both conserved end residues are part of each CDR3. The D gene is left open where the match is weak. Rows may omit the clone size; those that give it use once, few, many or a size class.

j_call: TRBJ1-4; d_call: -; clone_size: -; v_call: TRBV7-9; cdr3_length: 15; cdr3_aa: CASSLGGPANEKLFF
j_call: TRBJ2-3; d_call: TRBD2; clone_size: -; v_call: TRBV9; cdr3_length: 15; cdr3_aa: CASSLTSGVTDTQYF
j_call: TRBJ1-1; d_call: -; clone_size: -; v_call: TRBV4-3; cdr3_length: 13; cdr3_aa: CASSQERGIEAFF
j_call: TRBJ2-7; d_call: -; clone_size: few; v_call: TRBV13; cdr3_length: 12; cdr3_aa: CASSSRGNEQYF
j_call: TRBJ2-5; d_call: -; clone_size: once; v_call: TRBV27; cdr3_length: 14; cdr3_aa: CASSLSGWGETQYF
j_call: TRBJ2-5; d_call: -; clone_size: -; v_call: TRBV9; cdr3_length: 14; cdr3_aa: CASSVGSLGETQYF
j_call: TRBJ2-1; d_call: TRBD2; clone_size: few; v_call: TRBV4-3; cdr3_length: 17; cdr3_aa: CASSPILAGAPYNEQFF
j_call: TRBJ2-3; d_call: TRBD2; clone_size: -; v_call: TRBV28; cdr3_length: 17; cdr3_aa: CASSLTSGRLGKDTQYF
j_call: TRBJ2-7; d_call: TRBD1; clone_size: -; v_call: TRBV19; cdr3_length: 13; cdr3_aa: CASSRQGAREQYF
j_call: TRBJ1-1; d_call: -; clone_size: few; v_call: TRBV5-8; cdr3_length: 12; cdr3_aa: CASKGVNTEAFF
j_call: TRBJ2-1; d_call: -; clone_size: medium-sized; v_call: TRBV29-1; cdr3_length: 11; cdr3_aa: CSVLYGNEQFF
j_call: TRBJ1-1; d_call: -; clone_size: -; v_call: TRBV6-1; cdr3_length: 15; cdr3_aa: CASSEVGGLDTEAFF
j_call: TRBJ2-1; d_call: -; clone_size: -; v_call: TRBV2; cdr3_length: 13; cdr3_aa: CASSEVDNNEQFF
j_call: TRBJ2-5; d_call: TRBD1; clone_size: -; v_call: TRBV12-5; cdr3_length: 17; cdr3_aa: CASGLGGSRDSQETQYF
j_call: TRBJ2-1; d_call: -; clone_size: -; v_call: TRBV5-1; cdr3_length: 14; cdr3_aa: CASSFGGVYNEQFF
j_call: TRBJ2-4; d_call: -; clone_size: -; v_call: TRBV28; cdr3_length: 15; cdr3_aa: CASSFGEAAKNIQYF
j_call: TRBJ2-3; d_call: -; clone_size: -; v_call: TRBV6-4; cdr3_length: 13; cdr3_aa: CASRGGEADTQYF
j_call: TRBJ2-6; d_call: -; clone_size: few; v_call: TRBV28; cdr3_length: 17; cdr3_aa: CASSLSWGRLGANVLTF
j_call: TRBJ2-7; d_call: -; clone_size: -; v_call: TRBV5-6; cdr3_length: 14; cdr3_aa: CASSPAPGGYEQYF
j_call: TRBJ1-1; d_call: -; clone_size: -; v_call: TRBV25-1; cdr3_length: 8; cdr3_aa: CASPRAFF
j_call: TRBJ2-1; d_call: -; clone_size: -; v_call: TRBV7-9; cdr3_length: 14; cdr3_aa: CASSLASGFHEQFF
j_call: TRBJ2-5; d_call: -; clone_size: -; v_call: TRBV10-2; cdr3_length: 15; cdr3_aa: CASSGGRETGETQYF
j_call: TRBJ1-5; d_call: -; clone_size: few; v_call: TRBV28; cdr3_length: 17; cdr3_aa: CASSSPLTGYSNQPQHF
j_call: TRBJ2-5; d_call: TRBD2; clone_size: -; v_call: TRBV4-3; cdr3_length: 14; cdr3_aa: CASSLVAGEATQYF
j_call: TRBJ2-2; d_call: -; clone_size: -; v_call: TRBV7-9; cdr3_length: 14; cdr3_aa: CASGTWEDTGELFF
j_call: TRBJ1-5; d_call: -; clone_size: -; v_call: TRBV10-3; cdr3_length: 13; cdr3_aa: CAISDPGNQPQHF
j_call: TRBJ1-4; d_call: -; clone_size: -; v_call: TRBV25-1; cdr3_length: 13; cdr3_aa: CASHLSLNEKLFF
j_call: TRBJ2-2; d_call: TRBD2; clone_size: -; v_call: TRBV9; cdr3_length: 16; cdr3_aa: CASSVVSGGYTGELFF